Sequencing of this T cell receptor (beta chain) was carried out in a study of glioma-infiltrating T cells after dendritic cell vaccination. Time point noted: after dendritic cell vaccination, including at tumor progression/relapse. Fresh-frozen tumor tissue and more than two years of survival data were available for all. Blood PBMC samples: pre-vaccination, two weeks post third vaccination, and at tumor progression. The germline V gene encodes CDR1 SGHNT and CDR2 YYREEE (reference sequence). The CDR3 is 15 residues long. V shed 0 bases and J 5 bases; nucleotides not matched to a gene: 6. This clone was recorded once. Clones were sequenced by immunoSEQ multiplex PCR, and TCRdb holds only the in-frame ones, with some missing. Here the sample spans 90,000 to 95,000 clones, approximately 75% being singletons.

This sequence was found in a human donor with glioblastoma. The sequencing used blood, collected after dendritic cell vaccination. The chain combines TRBV5-4 with TRBJ2-5, with 8 bases matching TRBD2. The CDR3 reads CASSLAGASGETQYF. CDR3 nucleotide sequence: TGTGCCAGCAGCTTGGCCGGGGCTAGCGGGGAGACCCAGTACTTC.